Listed below are T cell receptor beta chains from one sample, sequenced in a study of T cells in Graves' hyperthyroidism and ophthalmopathy. In TCRdb, the multiplex PCR reads were re-called with MiXCR into one record per CDR3 protein. The table lists hundreds of thousands of distinct CDR3 sequences, approximately 14% of them singletons. The specimen was blood. These receptors were taken from a woman aged 40 to 55 with Graves' ophthalmopathy. Each CDR3 is given without its conserved first and last residue. Fields, in order: V gene, J gene, CDR3 protein.

TRBV18	TRBJ2-5	ASSPNRGAEGTQY
TRBV6-2/TRBV6-3	TRBJ2-2	ASSYGEAGELF
TRBV2	TRBJ2-3	ASSDRPSGSTDTQY
TRBV7-2	TRBJ2-5	ASSSSGNRGETQY
TRBV20-1	TRBJ1-1	SASTGQNTEAF
TRBV6-1	TRBJ2-7	ASSRSGPYEQY
TRBV20-1	TRBJ2-7	SARKLAYEQY
TRBV7-2	TRBJ1-3	ASSLVRGNTIY
TRBV12-3/TRBV12-4	TRBJ1-1	ASRGGPGLI
TRBV7-2	TRBJ2-3	ASSSSVGADTQY
TRBV6-2/TRBV6-3	TRBJ1-5	ASSYTGRQPQH
TRBV12-3/TRBV12-4	TRBJ2-1	ASSFWSGGGRSEQF
TRBV28	TRBJ1-5	ASILDPETENTQPQH
TRBV28	TRBJ1-1	ATLRDRVGTEAF
TRBV28	TRBJ2-2	ASSRGGGAGELF
TRBV5-1	TRBJ2-2	ASSLVPGEFTGELF
TRBV12-3/TRBV12-4	TRBJ1-5	ASSSSDRLHWPQH
TRBV12-3/TRBV12-4	TRBJ1-1	ASSLTGTGKKGEAF
TRBV11-2	TRBJ2-5	ASALQQETQY
TRBV4-1	TRBJ1-1	ASSPWTEGTEAF
TRBV7-9	TRBJ2-3	ASSQIDTQY
TRBV9	TRBJ1-2	ASSGAQGGYT
TRBV20-1	TRBJ2-5	SARSDLQETQY
TRBV6-1	TRBJ2-7	ASRRTGTYDSYEQY
TRBV14	TRBJ1-2	ASSQAKTGDGYT
TRBV6-5	TRBJ1-2	ASSYSGRGGYGYT
TRBV4-1	TRBJ1-3	ASSQEGRLEDTIY
TRBV28	TRBJ1-2	ASNDAQGPYGYT
TRBV6-1	TRBJ1-1	ASSEAPGLTEAF
TRBV20-1	TRBJ1-5	SAKLAGLRQPQH
TRBV7-9	TRBJ2-2	ASSLVGSNTGELF
TRBV18	TRBJ2-5	ASSPQGVEETQY
TRBV28	TRBJ2-7	ASSPRGLGDLLLDEQY
TRBV12-3/TRBV12-4	TRBJ1-1	ASSNPGTEAF
TRBV14	TRBJ2-7	ASSQDLDRGRD
TRBV12-3/TRBV12-4	TRBJ2-7	ASLWTGTNEQY
TRBV10-2	TRBJ2-6	ASTEFSGANVLT
TRBV28	TRBJ1-5	ASRGPGANQPQH
TRBV6-2/TRBV6-3	TRBJ2-2	ASSTARGGPGELF
TRBV9	TRBJ2-7	ASSVSGRTHEQY
TRBV12-3/TRBV12-4	TRBJ1-5	ASTWGDSNQPQH
TRBV6-2/TRBV6-3	TRBJ2-7	ASSYFLLDNPPHEQY
TRBV20-1	TRBJ1-5	SARQDDNQPQH
TRBV30	TRBJ2-7	AWSQGLSSYEQY
TRBV6-5	TRBJ1-1	ASSNGQDNTEAF
TRBV19	TRBJ2-3	ASRVAGGSDTQY
TRBV28	TRBJ1-5	ASSSPDPTWGEPQH
TRBV12-3/TRBV12-4	TRBJ2-7	ASSFLLAGNEQY
TRBV7-6	TRBJ1-2	ASSQKAFNYGYT
TRBV7-9	TRBJ2-7	ASSGGSRDYNYEQY
TRBV14	TRBJ1-3	ASSHLRGGSERTIY